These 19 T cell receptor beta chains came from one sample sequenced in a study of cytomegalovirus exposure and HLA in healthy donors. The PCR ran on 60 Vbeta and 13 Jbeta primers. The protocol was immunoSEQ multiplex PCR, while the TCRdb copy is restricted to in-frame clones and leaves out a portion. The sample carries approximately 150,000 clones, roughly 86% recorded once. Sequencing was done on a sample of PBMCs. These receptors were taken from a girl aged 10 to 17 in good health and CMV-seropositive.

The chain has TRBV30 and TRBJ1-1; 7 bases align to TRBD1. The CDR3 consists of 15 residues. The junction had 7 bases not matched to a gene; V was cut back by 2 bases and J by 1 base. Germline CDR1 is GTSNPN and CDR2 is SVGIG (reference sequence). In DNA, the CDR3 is TGTGCCTGGAGTAGAGCAGGGGGGTGGAACACTGAAGCTTTCTTT. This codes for CAWSRAGGWNTEAFF.

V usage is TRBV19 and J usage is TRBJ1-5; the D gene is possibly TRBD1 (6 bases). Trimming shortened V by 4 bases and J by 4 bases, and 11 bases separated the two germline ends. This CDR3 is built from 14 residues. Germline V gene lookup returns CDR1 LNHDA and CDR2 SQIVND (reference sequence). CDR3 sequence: CASSNTGRNQPQHF. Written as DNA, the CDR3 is TGTGCCAGTAGTAACACAGGGCGGAATCAGCCCCAGCATTTT.

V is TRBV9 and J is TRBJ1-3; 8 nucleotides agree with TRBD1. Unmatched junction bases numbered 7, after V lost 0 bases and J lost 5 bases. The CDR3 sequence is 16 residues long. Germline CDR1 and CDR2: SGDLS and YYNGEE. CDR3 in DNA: TGTGCCAGCAGCGTAGAGACGACAGGGGTACGAAACACCATATATTTT. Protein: CASSVETTGVRNTIYF.

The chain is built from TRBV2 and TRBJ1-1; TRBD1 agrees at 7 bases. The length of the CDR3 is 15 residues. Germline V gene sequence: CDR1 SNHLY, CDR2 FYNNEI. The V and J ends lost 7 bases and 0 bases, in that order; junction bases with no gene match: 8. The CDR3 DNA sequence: TGTGCCAGCAATTGGGACCAGGGGGTGAACACTGAAGCTTTCTTT. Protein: CASNWDQGVNTEAFF. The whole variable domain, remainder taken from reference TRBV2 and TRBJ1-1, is EPEVTQTPSHQVTQMGQEVILRCVPISNHLYFYWYRQILGQKVEFLVSFYNNEISEKSEIFDDQFSVERPDGSNFTLKIRSTKLEDSAMYFCASNWDQGVNTEAFFGQGTRLTVV.

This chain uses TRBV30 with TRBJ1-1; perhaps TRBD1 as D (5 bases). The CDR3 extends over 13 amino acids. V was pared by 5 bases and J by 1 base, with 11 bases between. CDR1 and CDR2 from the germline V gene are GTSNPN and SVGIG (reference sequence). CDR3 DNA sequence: TGTGCCTGGGAACTCACAGGGAACACTGAAGCTTTCTTT. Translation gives CAWELTGNTEAFF.

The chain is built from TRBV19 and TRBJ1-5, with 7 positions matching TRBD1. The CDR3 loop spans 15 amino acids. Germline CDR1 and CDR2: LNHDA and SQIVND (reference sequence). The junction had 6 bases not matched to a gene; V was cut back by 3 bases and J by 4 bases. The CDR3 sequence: CASSIGRGRNQPQHF. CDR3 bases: TGTGCCAGTAGTATTGGCAGGGGGAGAAATCAGCCCCAGCATTTT.

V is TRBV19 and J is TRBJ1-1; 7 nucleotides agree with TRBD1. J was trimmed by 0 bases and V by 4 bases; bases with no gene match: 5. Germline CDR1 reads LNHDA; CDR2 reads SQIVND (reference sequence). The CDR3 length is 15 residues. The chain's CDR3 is CASSRNRGMNTEAFF. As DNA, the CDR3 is TGTGCCAGTAGTAGAAACAGGGGAATGAACACTGAAGCTTTCTTT.

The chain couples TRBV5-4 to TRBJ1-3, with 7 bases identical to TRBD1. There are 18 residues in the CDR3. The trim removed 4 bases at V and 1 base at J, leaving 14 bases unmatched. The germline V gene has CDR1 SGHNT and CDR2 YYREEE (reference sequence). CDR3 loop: CASSRFGEGAVSGNTIYF. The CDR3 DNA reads TGTGCCAGCAGCCGTTTCGGAGAGGGGGCGGTGTCTGGAAACACCATATATTTT.

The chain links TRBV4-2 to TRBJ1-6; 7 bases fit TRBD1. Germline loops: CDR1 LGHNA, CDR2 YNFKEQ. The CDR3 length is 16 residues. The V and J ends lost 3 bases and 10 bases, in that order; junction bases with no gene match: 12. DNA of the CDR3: TGTGCCAGCAGCCAGAGGGTCGGGACAGTTCAATCACCCCTCCACTTT. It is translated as CASSQRVGTVQSPLHF.

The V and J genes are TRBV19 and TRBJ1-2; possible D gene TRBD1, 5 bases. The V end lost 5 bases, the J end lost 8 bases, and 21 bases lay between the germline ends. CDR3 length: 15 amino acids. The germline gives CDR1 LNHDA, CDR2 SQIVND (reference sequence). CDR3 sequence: CASSLTRQGRRGYTF. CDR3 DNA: TGTGCCAGTAGTCTCACCCGGCAGGGAAGACGCGGCTACACCTTC.

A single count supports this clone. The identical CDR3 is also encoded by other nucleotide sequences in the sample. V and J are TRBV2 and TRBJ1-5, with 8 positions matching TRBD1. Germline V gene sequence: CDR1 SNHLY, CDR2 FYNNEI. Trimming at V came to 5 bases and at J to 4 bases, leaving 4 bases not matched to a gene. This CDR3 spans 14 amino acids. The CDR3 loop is CASSPDRGNQPQHF. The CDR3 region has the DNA TGTGCCAGCAGTCCAGACAGGGGAAATCAGCCCCAGCATTTT.

CDR3 sequence (DNA): TGTGCCAGCTGTTGCCCGAGACAGGGGGATCAGCCCCAGCATTTT. Translation: CASCCPRQGDQPQHF. V is TRBV6-1 and J is TRBJ1-5, with TRBD1 matching 9 bases. The germline V gene encodes CDR1 MNHNS and CDR2 SASEGT. V was clipped by 8 bases and J by 5 bases; unmatched bases: 10. The length of the CDR3 is 15 residues.

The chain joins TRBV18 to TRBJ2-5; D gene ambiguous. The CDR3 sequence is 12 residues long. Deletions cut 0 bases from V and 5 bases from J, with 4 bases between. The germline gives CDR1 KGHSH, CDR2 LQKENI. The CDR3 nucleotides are TGTGCCAGCTCACCACCGAGCGAGACCCAGTACTTC. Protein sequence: CASSPPSETQYF.

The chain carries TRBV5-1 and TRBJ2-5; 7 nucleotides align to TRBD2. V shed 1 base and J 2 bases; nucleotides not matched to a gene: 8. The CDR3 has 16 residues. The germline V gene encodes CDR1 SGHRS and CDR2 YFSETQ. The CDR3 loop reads CASSLTWSGDQETQYF. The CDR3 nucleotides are TGCGCCAGCAGCTTGACTTGGAGCGGGGATCAAGAGACCCAGTACTTC.

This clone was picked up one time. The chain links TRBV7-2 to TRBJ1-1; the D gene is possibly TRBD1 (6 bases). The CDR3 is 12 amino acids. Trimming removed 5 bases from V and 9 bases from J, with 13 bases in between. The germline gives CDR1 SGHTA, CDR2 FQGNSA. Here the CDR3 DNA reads TGTGCCAGCAGCGCGCAGGGGTTGAAAGCTTTCTTT. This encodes CASSAQGLKAFF.

CDR3 sequence reads: CASSPPGQGDYEQYF. The DNA for the CDR3 is TGTGCCAGCAGCCCACCGGGACAGGGAGACTACGAGCAGTACTTC. The chain couples TRBV9 to TRBJ2-7, with 9 positions matching TRBD1. Germline V lookup: CDR1 SGDLS, CDR2 YYNGEE. The CDR3 is 15 residues long. The junction had 8 bases not matched to a gene; V was cut back by 4 bases and J by 3 bases.

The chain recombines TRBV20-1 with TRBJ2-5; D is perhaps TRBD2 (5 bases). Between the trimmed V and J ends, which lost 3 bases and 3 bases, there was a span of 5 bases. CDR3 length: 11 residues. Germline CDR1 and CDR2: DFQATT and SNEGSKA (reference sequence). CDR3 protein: CSARGEETQYF. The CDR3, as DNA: TGCAGTGCTAGGGGAGAAGAGACCCAGTACTTC.

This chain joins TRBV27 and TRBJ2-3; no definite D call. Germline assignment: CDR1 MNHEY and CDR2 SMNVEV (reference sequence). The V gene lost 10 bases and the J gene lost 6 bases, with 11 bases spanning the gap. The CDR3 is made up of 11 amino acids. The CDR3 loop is CATVTGDTQYF. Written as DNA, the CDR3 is TGTGCCACCGTTACCGGGGATACGCAGTATTTT.

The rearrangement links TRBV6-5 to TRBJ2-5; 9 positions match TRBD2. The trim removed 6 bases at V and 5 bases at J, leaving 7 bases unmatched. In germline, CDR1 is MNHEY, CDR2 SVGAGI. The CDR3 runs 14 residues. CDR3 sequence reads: CASSPRLAGETQYF. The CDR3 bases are TGTGCCAGCAGCCCCCGGCTAGCGGGGGAGACCCAGTACTTC.